The clone carrying this T cell receptor beta chain was picked up one time. Using immunoSEQ multiplex PCR, the repertoire was profiled, and TCRdb retains in-frame clones only, with some absent. Among roughly 160,000 clones, approximately 90% were seen once, and the ten largest hold roughly 25%. The record originates from a study of blood T cell repertoires in COVID-19. Study summary: The cDNA or gDNA used as material had been derived from T cells, B-cell-depleted T cells, or PBMCs.

V lost 6 bases and J lost 6, with 11 bases in between. Germline assignment: CDR1 LNHDA and CDR2 SQIVND (reference sequence). The CDR3 length is 12 residues. Sequencing was done on a sample of peripheral blood. The chain is built from TRBV19 and TRBJ1-2, with TRBD1 as a possible D gene (5 bases). This clonotype was obtained from a man between 60 and 75 years old with acute or convalescent COVID-19. The CDR3 coding sequence is TGTGCCAGTAGGCAGGGTAAAGATGGCTACACCTTC. It is translated as CASRQGKDGYTF.